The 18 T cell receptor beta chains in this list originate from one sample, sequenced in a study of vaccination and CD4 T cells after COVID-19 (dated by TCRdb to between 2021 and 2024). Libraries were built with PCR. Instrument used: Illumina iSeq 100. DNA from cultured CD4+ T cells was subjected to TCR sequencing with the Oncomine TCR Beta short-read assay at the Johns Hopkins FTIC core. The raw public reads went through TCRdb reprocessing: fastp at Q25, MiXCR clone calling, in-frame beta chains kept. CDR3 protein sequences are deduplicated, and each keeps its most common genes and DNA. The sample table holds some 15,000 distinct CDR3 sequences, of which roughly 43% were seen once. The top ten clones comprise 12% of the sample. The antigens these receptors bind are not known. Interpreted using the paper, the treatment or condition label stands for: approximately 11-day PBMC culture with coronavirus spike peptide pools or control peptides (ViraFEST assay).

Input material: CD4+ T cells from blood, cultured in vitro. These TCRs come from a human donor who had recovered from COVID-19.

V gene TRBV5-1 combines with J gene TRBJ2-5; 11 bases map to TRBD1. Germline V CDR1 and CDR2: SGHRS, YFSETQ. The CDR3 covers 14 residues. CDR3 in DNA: TGCGCGACCGGTCCAGGACAGGGGGCAAAGACCCAGTACTTC. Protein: CATGPGQGAKTQYF.

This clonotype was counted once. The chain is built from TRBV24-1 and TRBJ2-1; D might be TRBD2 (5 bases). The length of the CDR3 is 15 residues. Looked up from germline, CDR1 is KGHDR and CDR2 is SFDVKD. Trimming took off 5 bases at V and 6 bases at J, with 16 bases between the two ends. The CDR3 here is CATSGSGSLSNEQFF. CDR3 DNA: TGTGCCACCAGTGGTAGTGGGAGCCTGAGCAATGAGCAGTTCTTC.

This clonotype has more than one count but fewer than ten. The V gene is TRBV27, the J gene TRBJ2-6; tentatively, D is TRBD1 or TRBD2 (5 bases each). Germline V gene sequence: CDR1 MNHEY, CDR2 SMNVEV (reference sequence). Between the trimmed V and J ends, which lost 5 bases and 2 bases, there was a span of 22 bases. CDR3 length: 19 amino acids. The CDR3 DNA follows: TGTGCCAGCAGTCACGGGTGGGGACCCGGGATGGCTGGGGCCAACGTCCTGACTTTC. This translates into CASSHGWGPGMAGANVLTF.

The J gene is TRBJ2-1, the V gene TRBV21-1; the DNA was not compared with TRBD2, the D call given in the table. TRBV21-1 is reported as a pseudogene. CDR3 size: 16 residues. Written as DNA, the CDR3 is TGTGCCAGCAGCAGGGCGGGGGGGGATTCCTACAATGAGCAGTTCTTC. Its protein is CASSRAGGDSYNEQFF.

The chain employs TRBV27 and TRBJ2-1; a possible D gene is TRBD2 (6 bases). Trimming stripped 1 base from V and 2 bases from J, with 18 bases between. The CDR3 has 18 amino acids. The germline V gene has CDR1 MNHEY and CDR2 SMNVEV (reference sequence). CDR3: CASSLLSGPGVPYNEQFF. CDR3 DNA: TGTGCCAGCAGTTTATTAAGCGGGCCCGGGGTACCCTACAATGAGCAGTTCTTC.

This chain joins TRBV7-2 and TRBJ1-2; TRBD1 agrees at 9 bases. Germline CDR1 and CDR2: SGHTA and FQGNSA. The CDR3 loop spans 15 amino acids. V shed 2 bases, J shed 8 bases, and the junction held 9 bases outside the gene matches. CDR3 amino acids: CASSLYTRTGEGYTF. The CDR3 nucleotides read TGTGCCAGCAGCTTATATACGCGGACAGGGGAAGGCTACACCTTC.

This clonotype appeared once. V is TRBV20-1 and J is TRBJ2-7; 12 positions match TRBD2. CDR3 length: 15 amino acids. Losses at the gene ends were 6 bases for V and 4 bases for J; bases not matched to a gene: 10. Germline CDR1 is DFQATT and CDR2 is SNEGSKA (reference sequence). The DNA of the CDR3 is TGCAGTGCCCCACCTGGACTAGCGGGACTGTACGAGCAGTACTTC. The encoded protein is CSAPPGLAGLYEQYF.

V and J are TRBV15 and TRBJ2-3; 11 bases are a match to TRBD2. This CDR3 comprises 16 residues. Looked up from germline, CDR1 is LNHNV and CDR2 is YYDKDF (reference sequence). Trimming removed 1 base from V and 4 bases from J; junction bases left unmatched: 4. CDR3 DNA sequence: TGTGCCACCAGCAGAGGCACTAGCGGGAGATCAGATACGCAGTATTTT. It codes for CATSRGTSGRSDTQYF.

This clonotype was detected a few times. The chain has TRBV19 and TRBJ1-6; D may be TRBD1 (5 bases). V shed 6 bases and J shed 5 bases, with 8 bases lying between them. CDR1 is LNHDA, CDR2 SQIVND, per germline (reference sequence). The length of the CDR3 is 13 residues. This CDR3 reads CASRQVDNSPLHF. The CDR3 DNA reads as TGTGCCAGTAGACAGGTGGATAATTCACCCCTCCACTTT.

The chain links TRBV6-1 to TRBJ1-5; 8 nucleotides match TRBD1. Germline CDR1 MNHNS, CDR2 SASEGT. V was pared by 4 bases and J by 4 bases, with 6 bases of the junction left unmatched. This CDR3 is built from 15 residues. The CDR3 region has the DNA TGTGCCAGCAGTGTGGGACAGGTCATAAATCAGCCCCAGCATTTT. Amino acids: CASSVGQVINQPQHF.

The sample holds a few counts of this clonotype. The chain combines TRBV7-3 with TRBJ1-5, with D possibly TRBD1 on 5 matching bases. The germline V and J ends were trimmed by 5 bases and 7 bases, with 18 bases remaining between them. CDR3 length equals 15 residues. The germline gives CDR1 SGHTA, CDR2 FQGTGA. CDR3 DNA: TGTGCCAGCAGCCCAAGGGGAGGGCAGGGACAGCCCCAGCATTTT. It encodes CASSPRGGQGQPQHF.

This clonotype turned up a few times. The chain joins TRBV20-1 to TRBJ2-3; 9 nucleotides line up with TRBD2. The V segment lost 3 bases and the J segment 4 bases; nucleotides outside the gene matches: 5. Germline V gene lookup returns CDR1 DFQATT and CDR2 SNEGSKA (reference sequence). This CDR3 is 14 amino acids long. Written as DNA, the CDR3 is TGCAGTGCTAGGGTAGCGGGGGTCGCAGATACGCAGTATTTT. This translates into CSARVAGVADTQYF.

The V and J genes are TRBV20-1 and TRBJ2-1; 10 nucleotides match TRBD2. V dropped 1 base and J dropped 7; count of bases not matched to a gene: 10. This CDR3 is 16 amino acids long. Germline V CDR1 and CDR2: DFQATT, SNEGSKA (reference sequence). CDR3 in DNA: TGCAGTGCTAGAGTATACAGAGCGGGGGGGATAAATGAGCAGTTCTTC. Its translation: CSARVYRAGGINEQFF.

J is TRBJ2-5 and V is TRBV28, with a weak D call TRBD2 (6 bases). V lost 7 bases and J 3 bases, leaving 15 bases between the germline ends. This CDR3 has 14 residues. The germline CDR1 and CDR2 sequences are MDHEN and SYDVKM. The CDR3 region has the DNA TGTGCCAGCACAGTCGGAGGGGTAAAAGAGACCCAGTACTTC. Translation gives CASTVGGVKETQYF.

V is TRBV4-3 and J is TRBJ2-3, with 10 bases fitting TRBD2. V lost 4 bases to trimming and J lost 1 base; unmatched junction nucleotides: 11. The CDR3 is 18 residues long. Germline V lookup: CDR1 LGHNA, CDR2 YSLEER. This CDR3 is CASSRSGLAGAGTDTQYF. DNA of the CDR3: TGCGCCAGCAGCCGGTCGGGGCTAGCGGGAGCGGGCACAGATACGCAGTATTTT.

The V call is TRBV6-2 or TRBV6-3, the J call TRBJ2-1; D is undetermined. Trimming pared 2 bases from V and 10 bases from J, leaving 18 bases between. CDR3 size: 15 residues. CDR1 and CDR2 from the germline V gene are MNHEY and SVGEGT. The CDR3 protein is CASSYAPPGPHEQFF. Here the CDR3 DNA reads TGTGCCAGCAGTTACGCTCCCCCCGGGCCCCACGAGCAGTTCTTC.

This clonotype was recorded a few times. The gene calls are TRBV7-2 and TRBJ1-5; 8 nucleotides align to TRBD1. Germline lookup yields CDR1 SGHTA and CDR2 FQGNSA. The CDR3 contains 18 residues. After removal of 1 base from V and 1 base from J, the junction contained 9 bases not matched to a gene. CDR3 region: CASSLEGYRGFSNQPQHF. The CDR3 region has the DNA TGTGCCAGCAGCTTAGAGGGGTACAGGGGGTTCAGCAATCAGCCCCAGCATTTT.

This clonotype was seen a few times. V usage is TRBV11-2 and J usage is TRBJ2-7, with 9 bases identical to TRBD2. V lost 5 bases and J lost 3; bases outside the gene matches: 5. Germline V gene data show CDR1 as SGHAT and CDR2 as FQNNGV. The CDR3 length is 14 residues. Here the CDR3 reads CASSALAGRYEQYF. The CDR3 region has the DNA TGTGCCAGCAGCGCACTAGCGGGCCGCTACGAGCAGTACTTC. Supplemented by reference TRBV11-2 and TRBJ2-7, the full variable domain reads EAGVAQSPRYKIIEKRQSVAFWCNPISGHATLYWYQQILGQGPKLLIQFQNNGVVDDSQLPKDRFSAERLKGVDSTLKIQPAKLEDSAVYLCASSALAGRYEQYFGPGTRLTVT.